Listed here are 29 T cell receptor beta chains from one sample, sequenced in a study of blood T cell repertoires in COVID-19 (dated by TCRdb to the early 2020s). The method was the immunoSEQ multiplex PCR assay. TCRdb's version of the immuneACCESS table is confined to in-frame rearrangements and falls short of the full clone set. An unresolved V gene accounts for under half of the shortfall where checked; the remainder is of unknown origin. The sample records around 450,000 clones, around nine tenths of which are singletons. The ten top clones hold about 2.1% of the sample. Sequenced sample: PBMCs or T cells enriched from blood (not recorded which). The receptors originated from a woman under 30 with acute COVID-19.

The count of this clone is one. The chain links TRBV6-1 to TRBJ1-3; D possibly corresponds to TRBD1 (5 bases). The CDR3 extends over 18 amino acids. The germline CDR1 and CDR2 sequences are MNHNS and SASEGT. V lost 4 bases to trimming and J lost 0 bases, with 19 bases between them. The CDR3 here is CASSGPNSGGDSGNTIYF. DNA for the CDR3: TGTGCCAGCAGTGGTCCCAACTCGGGAGGGGACTCTGGAAACACCATATATTTT.

The genes are TRBV29-1 and TRBJ1-1; D call uncertain. This CDR3 is built from 10 residues. V gave up 7 bases and J gave up 2 bases, with 5 bases separating them. The germline V gene encodes CDR1 SQVTM and CDR2 ANQGSEA. The CDR3 coding sequence is TGCAGCGCCTTTAACACTGAAGCTTTCTTT. Protein: CSAFNTEAFF.

The CDR3 reads CASSTYGTGSGNTIYF. In nucleotides, the CDR3 is TGTGCCAGTAGTACCTACGGGACAGGCTCTGGAAACACCATATATTTT. V and J are TRBV19 and TRBJ1-3, with TRBD1 matching over 8 bases. This CDR3 contains 16 residues. Germline loops: CDR1 LNHDA, CDR2 SQIVND (reference sequence). The J segment lost 0 bases and the V segment lost 4 bases, leaving 5 bases of the junction unmatched.

The chain combines TRBV30 with TRBJ1-2; the match to TRBD1 covers 7 bases. Germline V gene lookup returns CDR1 GTSNPN and CDR2 SVGIG (reference sequence). V lost 7 bases and J lost 4; bases outside the gene matches: 9. The CDR3 runs 13 residues. As DNA, the CDR3 is TGTGCCTCACCAGACAGGGCGGGCTATGGCTACACCTTC. It codes for CASPDRAGYGYTF. The full variable domain, its missing parts supplied by reference TRBV30 and TRBJ1-2, is SQTIHQWPATLVQPVGSPLSLECTVEGTSNPNLYWYRQAAGRGLQLLFYSVGIGQISSEVPQNLSASRPQDRQFILSSKKLLLSDSGFYLCASPDRAGYGYTFGSGTRLTVV.

The CDR3 nucleotides read TGTGCCAGCAGTTACGGGCAGGGGGCGCGAGGGAATGAGCAGTTCTTC. Its translation: CASSYGQGARGNEQFF. The J gene is TRBJ2-1, the V gene TRBV6-5, with TRBD1 identical over 8 bases. V lost 2 bases to trimming and J lost 7 bases; unmatched junction nucleotides: 10. The CDR3 is 16 residues long. Per germline, CDR1 MNHEY and CDR2 SVGAGI.

The chain joins TRBV20-1 to TRBJ2-7; TRBD2 matches at 7 bases. With 3 bases clipped from V and 4 bases from J, the junction kept 9 bases outside the gene matches. Germline CDR1 is DFQATT and CDR2 is SNEGSKA (reference sequence). This CDR3 has 14 residues. The CDR3 DNA follows: TGCAGTGCTAGTCCCCTAGCGGAGGGTTACGAGCAGTACTTC. It yields the protein CSASPLAEGYEQYF.

CDR3 sequence: CASSYSGVNTEAFF. The CDR3 nucleotides are TGTGCCAGCAGTTACTCCGGGGTGAACACTGAAGCTTTCTTT. The rearrangement links TRBV6-5 to TRBJ1-1; unclear D gene. Germline V CDR1 and CDR2: MNHEY, SVGAGI. The CDR3 is 14 amino acids. Trimming shortened V by 0 bases and J by 0 bases, and 5 bases separated the two germline ends.

The chain has TRBV19 and TRBJ2-7; the D gene is possibly TRBD1 (5 bases). With 7 bases removed from V and 1 base from J, the gap between germline ends came to 11 bases. The V gene's germline CDR1 is LNHDA and CDR2 SQIVND (reference sequence). The length of the CDR3 is 13 residues. The CDR3 bases are TGTGCCAGTACCTCACAGGATTCCTACGAGCAGTACTTC. This encodes CASTSQDSYEQYF.

The chain employs TRBV13 and TRBJ2-7; 12 nucleotides align to TRBD2. Germline CDR1 PRHDT, CDR2 FYEKMQ (reference sequence). This CDR3 is built from 17 residues. V shed 5 bases, J shed 0 bases, and the junction held 8 bases outside the gene matches. CDR3 in amino acids: CASSGGLAGRASYEQYF. The CDR3 DNA reads TGTGCCAGCAGCGGAGGACTAGCGGGAAGAGCCTCCTACGAGCAGTACTTC.

The rearrangement uses TRBV5-6 and TRBJ2-7; 11 nucleotides agree with TRBD2. Germline CDR1 is SGHDT and CDR2 is YYEEEE. The CDR3 spans 15 residues. V lost 6 bases and J lost 2; bases outside the gene matches: 7. The CDR3 loop reads CASTNLLAGAYEQYF. The CDR3 region has the DNA TGTGCCAGCACCAATTTACTAGCGGGAGCCTACGAGCAGTACTTC.

V is TRBV5-6 and J is TRBJ1-4, with 7 positions matching TRBD1. Trimming at V came to 4 bases and at J to 6 bases, leaving 6 bases not matched to a gene. CDR1 SGHDT and CDR2 YYEEEE come from the germline V gene. CDR3 length equals 14 residues. CDR3 nucleotides: TGTGCCAGCAGCGGTACAGGGGTCGATGAAAAACTGTTTTTT. It is translated as CASSGTGVDEKLFF.

This rearrangement joins TRBV28 to TRBJ2-5; possibly TRBD2 for D (5 bases). Germline CDR1 reads MDHEN; CDR2 reads SYDVKM. V gave up 2 bases and J gave up 0 bases, with 19 bases separating them. The CDR3 length is 18 residues. This CDR3 is CASSLIPAGSAYQETQYF. CDR3 bases: TGTGCCAGCAGTTTAATCCCCGCGGGCAGTGCATACCAAGAGACCCAGTACTTC.

The chain is built from TRBV2 and TRBJ2-7; 9 bases match TRBD1. The CDR3 is made up of 16 amino acids. Looked up from germline, CDR1 is SNHLY and CDR2 is FYNNEI. J lost 4 bases, V lost 5 bases, and 12 bases had no gene match. The CDR3 DNA sequence: TGTGCCAGCAGTTCCACCGGGACAGGGAGCGCGTACGAGCAGTACTTC. Encoded protein: CASSSTGTGSAYEQYF.

This chain links TRBV6-6 with TRBJ1-5; 8 bases map to TRBD1. The V and J ends lost 5 bases and 6 bases, in that order; junction bases with no gene match: 9. The CDR3 extends over 15 amino acids. CDR1 MNHNY and CDR2 SVGAGI come from the germline V gene (reference sequence). The CDR3 nucleotides read TGTGCCAGCAGTCAGACAGGGGTGGTGACTCAGCCCCAGCATTTT. This sequence encodes CASSQTGVVTQPQHF.

The chain employs TRBV19 and TRBJ1-5; TRBD1 matches 7 bases. Germline V CDR1 and CDR2: LNHDA, SQIVND (reference sequence). After removal of 3 bases from V and 5 bases from J, the junction contained 4 bases not matched to a gene. The CDR3 is 14 residues long. CDR3: CASSIRDRYQPQHF. The CDR3 region has the DNA TGTGCCAGTAGTATCCGGGACAGATATCAGCCCCAGCATTTT.

The sample holds one count of this clone. Compared with germline, one end of the junction differs, possibly owing to a read error. This chain uses TRBV12-3 or TRBV12-4 with TRBJ1-2; D not resolved. The CDR3 spans 12 residues. CDR3 loop: CASSLANYGYTF. CDR3 nucleotide sequence: TGTGCCAGCAGTTTAGCGAACTACGGCTACACCTTC.

This chain uses TRBV19 with TRBJ2-1; 7 bases are shared with TRBD1. The CDR3 contains 14 residues. Germline V lookup: CDR1 LNHDA, CDR2 SQIVND (reference sequence). V shed 6 bases, J shed 4 bases, and the junction held 6 bases outside the gene matches. The CDR3 region is CASSPGQLYNEQFF. For the CDR3, the DNA is TGTGCCAGTAGCCCGGGACAGTTATACAATGAGCAGTTCTTC.

The rearrangement joins TRBV28 to TRBJ1-3, with D possibly being TRBD1 (6 bases). Deletions cut 4 bases from V and 0 bases from J, with 10 bases between. Germline CDR1 MDHEN, CDR2 SYDVKM. This CDR3 has 15 amino acids. CDR3 coding DNA: TGTGCCAGCAGTTACCGACAGGTCTCTGGAAACACCATATATTTT. Its protein product is CASSYRQVSGNTIYF.

The CDR3 here is CASSSDRGRGYEQYF. As DNA, the CDR3 is TGTGCCAGCAGTTCGGACAGGGGGCGCGGCTACGAGCAGTACTTC. The rearrangement links TRBV27 to TRBJ2-7; 11 nucleotides align to TRBD1. CDR1 MNHEY and CDR2 SMNVEV come from the germline V gene (reference sequence). J lost 3 bases, V lost 4 bases, and 5 bases had no gene match. The CDR3 covers 15 residues.

The chain recombines TRBV2 with TRBJ2-7; weak D call: TRBD2 (5 bases). The CDR3 loop spans 14 amino acids. V was shortened by 7 bases and J by 6 bases, with 19 bases between the two germline ends. Germline CDR1 reads SNHLY; CDR2 reads FYNNEI. CDR3 sequence: CASTDLGLLTEQYF. In DNA, the CDR3 is TGTGCCAGCACTGATCTCGGACTGTTGACCGAGCAGTACTTC.

This clone was picked up one time. The chain has TRBV12-3 or TRBV12-4 and TRBJ2-7; D uncertain. V shed 2 bases and J shed 4 bases, with 6 bases lying between them. The CDR3 is made up of 12 amino acids. The CDR3 DNA reads TGTGCCAGCAGTTTAATCGGTTACGAGCAGTACTTC. It translates to CASSLIGYEQYF.

The CDR3 coding sequence is TGTGCCAGCAGTCCCCGAGATAATTCACCCCTCCACTTT. Translating gives CASSPRDNSPLHF. The V gene is TRBV12-3 or TRBV12-4, the J gene TRBJ1-6; D is unclear. This CDR3 has 13 amino acids. V lost 5 bases, J lost 5 bases, and 7 bases lay in between.

V gene TRBV28 combines with J gene TRBJ2-5; D remains ambiguous. V lost 3 bases to trimming and J lost 9 bases, with 11 bases between them. Germline CDR1 reads MDHEN; CDR2 reads SYDVKM. This CDR3 contains 12 residues. The CDR3 loop is CASSFMENPQYF. The CDR3 DNA reads TGTGCCAGCAGTTTCATGGAGAATCCCCAGTACTTC.

This chain uses TRBV18 with TRBJ2-2, with 9 nucleotides matching TRBD1. The CDR3 consists of 16 residues. J was trimmed by 4 bases and V by 2 bases; bases with no gene match: 5. CDR1 KGHSH and CDR2 LQKENI come from the germline V gene. The CDR3 is CASSPKGQGGTGELFF. Written as DNA, the CDR3 is TGTGCCAGCTCACCAAAGGGACAGGGAGGCACCGGGGAGCTGTTTTTT. The variable domain in full, completed from reference TRBV18 and TRBJ2-2, reads NAGVMQNPRHLVRRRGQEARLRCSPMKGHSHVYWYRQLPEEGLKFMVYLQKENIIDESGMPKERFSAEFPKEGPSILRIQQVVRGDSAAYFCASSPKGQGGTGELFFGEGSRLTVL.

The genes are TRBV7-2 and TRBJ1-1, with D hard to call. The V and J ends lost 5 bases and 0 bases respectively, with 10 bases between them. CDR1 is SGHTA and CDR2 is FQGNSA in the germline V gene. This CDR3 spans 14 amino acids. The CDR3 DNA follows: TGTGCCAGCAGCCAAGATAGAGTGAACACTGAAGCTTTCTTT. This gives the protein CASSQDRVNTEAFF.

The chain combines TRBV7-9 with TRBJ2-3; 10 bases align to TRBD2. This CDR3 is 16 amino acids long. Germline CDR1 SEHNR, CDR2 FQNEAQ (reference sequence). Unmatched junction bases numbered 5, after V lost 2 bases and J lost 3 bases. The CDR3 reads CASSLLASGRTDTQYF. CDR3 DNA: TGTGCCAGCAGCTTACTCGCTAGCGGGAGAACAGATACGCAGTATTTT. Full variable domain (rest looked up from reference TRBV7-9 and TRBJ2-3): DTGVSQNPRHKITKRGQNVTFRCDPISEHNRLYWYRQTLGQGPEFLTYFQNEAQLEKSRLLSDRFSAERPKGSFSTLEIQRTEQGDSAMYLCASSLLASGRTDTQYFGPGTRLTVL.

Only a few counts were recorded for this clone. CDR3 DNA sequence: TGTGCCAGTAGTATATTGGGGGACAGATTGAGCACTGAAGCTTTCTTT. Amino acid sequence: CASSILGDRLSTEAFF. The V and J genes are TRBV19 and TRBJ1-1, with 7 bases aligning to TRBD1. The length of the CDR3 is 16 residues. The ends lost 2 bases at V and 4 bases at J; junction bases unmatched: 10. Germline V CDR1 and CDR2: LNHDA, SQIVND (reference sequence).

The genes are TRBV19 and TRBJ1-2, with TRBD1 matching 9 bases. The CDR3 contains 15 residues. Germline-derived CDR1 and CDR2 are LNHDA and SQIVND (reference sequence). The ends lost 5 bases at V and 3 bases at J; junction bases unmatched: 7. CDR3 bases: TGTGCCAGTAGTCCGGGACAGGGCTTTTACTATGGCTACACCTTC. Its protein product is CASSPGQGFYYGYTF.

This clone was detected a few times. V gene TRBV11-3 combines with J gene TRBJ2-2; possible D gene TRBD2, 6 bases. Trimming cost V 3 bases and J 2 bases, with 7 bases left between them. Germline assignment: CDR1 SGHNT and CDR2 YENEEA. This CDR3 is 14 amino acids long. In nucleotides, the CDR3 is TGTGCCAGCAGCTTCGGGACTAACACCGGGGAGCTGTTTTTT. Translating gives CASSFGTNTGELFF.